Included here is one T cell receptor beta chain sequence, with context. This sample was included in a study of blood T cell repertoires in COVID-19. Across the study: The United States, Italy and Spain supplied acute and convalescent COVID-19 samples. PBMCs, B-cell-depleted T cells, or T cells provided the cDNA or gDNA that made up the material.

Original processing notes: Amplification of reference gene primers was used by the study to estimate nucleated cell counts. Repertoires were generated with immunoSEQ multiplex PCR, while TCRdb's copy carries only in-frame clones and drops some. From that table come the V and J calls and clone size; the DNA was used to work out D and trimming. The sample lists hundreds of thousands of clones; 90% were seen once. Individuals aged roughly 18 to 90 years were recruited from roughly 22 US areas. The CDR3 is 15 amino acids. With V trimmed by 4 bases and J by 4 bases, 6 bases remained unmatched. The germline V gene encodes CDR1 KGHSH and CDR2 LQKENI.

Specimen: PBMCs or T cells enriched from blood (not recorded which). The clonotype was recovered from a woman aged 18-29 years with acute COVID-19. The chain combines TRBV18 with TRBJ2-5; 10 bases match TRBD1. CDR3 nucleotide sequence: TGTGCCAGCTCACAAACGACAGGGGGCAGAGAGACCCAGTACTTC. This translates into CASSQTTGGRETQYF.